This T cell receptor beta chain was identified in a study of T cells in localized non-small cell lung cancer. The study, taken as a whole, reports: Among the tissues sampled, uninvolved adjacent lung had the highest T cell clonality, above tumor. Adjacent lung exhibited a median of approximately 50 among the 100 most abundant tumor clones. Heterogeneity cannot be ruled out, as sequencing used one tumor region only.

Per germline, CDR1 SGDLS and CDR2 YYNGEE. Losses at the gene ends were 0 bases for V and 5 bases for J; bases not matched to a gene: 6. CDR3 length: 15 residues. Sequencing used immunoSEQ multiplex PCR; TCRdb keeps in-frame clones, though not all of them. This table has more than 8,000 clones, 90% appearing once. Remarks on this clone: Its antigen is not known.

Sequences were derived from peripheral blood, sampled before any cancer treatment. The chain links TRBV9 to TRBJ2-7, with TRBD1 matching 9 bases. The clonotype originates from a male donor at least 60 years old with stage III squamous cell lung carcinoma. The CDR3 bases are TGTGCCAGCAGCGTAGATCAGGGACAGGGCGACGAGCAGTACTTC. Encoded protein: CASSVDQGQGDEQYF.